The rows below give T cell receptor beta chains drawn from one sample of a study of T cell responses to AZD1222 COVID-19 vaccine. Data came from immunoSEQ multiplex PCR; TCRdb stores just in-frame clones and leaves some out. The sample carries about 120,000 clones, around 86% recorded once. The sample here was peripheral blood, taken on day 0 of AZD1222 vaccination. The source of these receptors is an adult in good health. Each CDR3 is given with its conserved first and last residue. D genes are given only for firm matches. For some rows the clone size is stated as once, few or many, or as a class when expanded; others skip it.

v_call,d_call,j_call,clone_size,cdr3_nt,cdr3_aa
TRBV6-6,-,TRBJ1-1,-,TGTGCCAGCAGCCGACAGGACATAATGAACACTGAAGCTTTCTTT,CASSRQDIMNTEAFF
TRBV5-1,-,TRBJ1-1,-,TGCGCCAGCAGCAATGAGGGTGAAGCTTTCTTT,CASSNEGEAFF
TRBV4-3,-,TRBJ1-6,-,TGCGCCAGCAGCCACGAACTAGGCAGGGGAACAAATTCACCCCTCCACTTT,CASSHELGRGTNSPLHF
TRBV7-2,-,TRBJ2-3,-,TGTGCCAGCAGCTCGGGGCCTCAGGGGCAGTATTTT,CASSSGPQGQYF
TRBV27,-,TRBJ2-7,-,TGTGCCAGCAGTTTATACGCTGGCAGCACCTACGAGCAGTACTTC,CASSLYAGSTYEQYF
TRBV5-6,-,TRBJ1-4,-,TGTGCCAGCAGCTTGAGGGGGACTAATGAAAAACTGTTTTTT,CASSLRGTNEKLFF
TRBV6-2/TRBV6-3,-,TRBJ1-2,-,TGTGCCAGCAGTTACGGGGAGGGCCTCGATGGCTACACCTTC,CASSYGEGLDGYTF
TRBV28,-,TRBJ1-5,-,TGTGCCAGCAGTTTGGGGGGGGGAGGCGATCAGCCCCAGCATTTT,CASSLGGGGDQPQHF
TRBV28,-,TRBJ1-1,-,TGTGCCAGTATGAGGGGAGTGGCTGAAGCTTTCTTT,CASMRGVAEAFF
TRBV10-3,-,TRBJ2-7,-,TGTGCCATCAGTGACACTACCTACGAGCAGTACTTC,CAISDTTYEQYF
TRBV19,-,TRBJ1-1,-,TGTGCCAGTAGTACAGGGACTCGCACTGAAGCTTTCTTT,CASSTGTRTEAFF
TRBV19,-,TRBJ1-2,-,TGTGCCAGTAGTTCGGGGGAAGGCTATGGCTACACCTTC,CASSSGEGYGYTF
TRBV2,TRBD1,TRBJ2-7,-,TGTGCCAGCAGGGTGGACAGGGCCTACGAGCAGTACTTC,CASRVDRAYEQYF
TRBV29-1,-,TRBJ1-5,-,TGCGGGACCCAACTCGAGGATCAGCCCCAGCATTTT,CGTQLEDQPQHF
TRBV12-3/TRBV12-4,-,TRBJ2-1,-,TGTGCCAGCAGTTTCGAGGGTGAGCAGTTCTTC,CASSFEGEQFF
TRBV6-5,TRBD1,TRBJ2-7,-,TGTGCCAGCAGTTACTCGATACAGGGGGCGATCTACGAGCAGTACTTC,CASSYSIQGAIYEQYF
TRBV2,-,TRBJ1-2,-,TGTGCCAGCAAGGCAGGGAACTATGGCTACACCTTC,CASKAGNYGYTF
TRBV2,-,TRBJ1-2,-,TGTGCCAGCAGTGGGGAGGACTATGGCTACACCTTC,CASSGEDYGYTF
TRBV7-9,-,TRBJ1-2,-,TGTGCCAGCAGCTTAAGTTCCAGGGCGGATGGCTACACCTTC,CASSLSSRADGYTF
TRBV10-2,-,TRBJ1-3,-,TGCGCCAGCTCTTCAGGGTTCTCTGGAAACACCATATATTTT,CASSSGFSGNTIYF
TRBV18,-,TRBJ1-2,-,TGTGCCAGCTCACCCGGGATGAATAACTATGGCTACACCTTC,CASSPGMNNYGYTF
TRBV7-9,-,TRBJ2-1,-,TGTGCCAGCAGCTTAGCTACCTTCCCGACTGAGCAGTTCTTC,CASSLATFPTEQFF
TRBV5-4,-,TRBJ2-1,-,TGTGCCAGCAGTCCCGAAAGAGAAGTGGGCAATGAGCAGTTCTTC,CASSPEREVGNEQFF
TRBV6-1,-,TRBJ1-2,once,TGTGCCAGCAGTCTTGACGGGATCTATGGCTACACCTTC,CASSLDGIYGYTF
TRBV7-9,TRBD1,TRBJ1-2,-,TGTGCCAGCAGCTTAGGCTCAGGGGGCTTTAGCTATGGCTACACCTTC,CASSLGSGGFSYGYTF
TRBV4-3,-,TRBJ1-1,once,TGCGCCAGCAGCCAAGAGGGGGCCTGGGGTCCGGACACTGAAGCTTTCTTT,CASSQEGAWGPDTEAFF
TRBV7-3,-,TRBJ2-1,-,TGTGCCAGCAGCCGAGATAACAGGAGCCCTTACAATGAGCAGTTCTTC,CASSRDNRSPYNEQFF
TRBV9,TRBD1,TRBJ2-1,few,TGTGCCAGCAGCGCCTTGGGACAGGGGGCGTGGAACAATGAGCAGTTCTTC,CASSALGQGAWNNEQFF
TRBV5-6,TRBD1,TRBJ1-5,once,TGTGCCAGCAGCGAAGGGGGGACAGGGGTCCAGCCCCAGCATTTT,CASSEGGTGVQPQHF
TRBV18,TRBD1,TRBJ2-7,-,TGTGCCAGCTCACAGGAGGCAGGGGGCTACGAGCAGTACTTC,CASSQEAGGYEQYF
TRBV6-5,-,TRBJ1-2,-,TGTGCCAGCACTCTACGGGCGGAAAACTATGGCTACACCTTC,CASTLRAENYGYTF
TRBV19,-,TRBJ1-6,-,TGTGCCAGTAGAGAGACCGGCCCATTGAATTCACCCCTCCACTTT,CASRETGPLNSPLHF
TRBV11-2,-,TRBJ1-1,few,TGTGCCAGCAGCTTAGGGACAGAAGCTGAAGCTTTCTTT,CASSLGTEAEAFF
TRBV5-1,TRBD1,TRBJ1-4,-,TGCGCCAGCAGCCAGATACAGGGGGGAGGTGAAAAACTGTTTTTT,CASSQIQGGGEKLFF